The T cell receptor beta chain described here comes from a study of PD-L1 blockade in urothelial cancer. Whole-study context: Males with bladder-origin urothelial cancer constituted about nine tenths of the roughly 29 patients. The study's findings and limits: Expansion of tumor-associated blood clones at 3 weeks was greater in durable-benefit patients.

The templates were synthetic TCR analogs, and they were spiked into each PCR. TCRdb keeps only in-frame clones here, not all; method: immunoSEQ multiplex PCR. The sample has approximately 32,000 clones; roughly four fifths are singletons. Concerning this clone: The antigen remains unidentified.

Specified time point: pretreatment peripheral blood. Patients presented with locally advanced or metastatic urothelial carcinoma. Per germline, CDR1 SGHKS and CDR2 YYEKEE (reference sequence). V gave up 0 bases and J gave up 0 bases, with 7 bases separating them. The CDR3 has 14 amino acids. The specimen comprised PBMCs, sampled around atezolizumab (anti-PD-L1) treatment. The J gene is TRBJ2-7, the V gene TRBV5-5, with D unresolved. This TCR was recovered from a man aged 60 to 69 with urothelial cancer. CDR3 region: CASSLGYSSYEQYF. The CDR3 DNA follows: TGTGCCAGCAGCTTGGGTTATAGCTCCTACGAGCAGTACTTC.